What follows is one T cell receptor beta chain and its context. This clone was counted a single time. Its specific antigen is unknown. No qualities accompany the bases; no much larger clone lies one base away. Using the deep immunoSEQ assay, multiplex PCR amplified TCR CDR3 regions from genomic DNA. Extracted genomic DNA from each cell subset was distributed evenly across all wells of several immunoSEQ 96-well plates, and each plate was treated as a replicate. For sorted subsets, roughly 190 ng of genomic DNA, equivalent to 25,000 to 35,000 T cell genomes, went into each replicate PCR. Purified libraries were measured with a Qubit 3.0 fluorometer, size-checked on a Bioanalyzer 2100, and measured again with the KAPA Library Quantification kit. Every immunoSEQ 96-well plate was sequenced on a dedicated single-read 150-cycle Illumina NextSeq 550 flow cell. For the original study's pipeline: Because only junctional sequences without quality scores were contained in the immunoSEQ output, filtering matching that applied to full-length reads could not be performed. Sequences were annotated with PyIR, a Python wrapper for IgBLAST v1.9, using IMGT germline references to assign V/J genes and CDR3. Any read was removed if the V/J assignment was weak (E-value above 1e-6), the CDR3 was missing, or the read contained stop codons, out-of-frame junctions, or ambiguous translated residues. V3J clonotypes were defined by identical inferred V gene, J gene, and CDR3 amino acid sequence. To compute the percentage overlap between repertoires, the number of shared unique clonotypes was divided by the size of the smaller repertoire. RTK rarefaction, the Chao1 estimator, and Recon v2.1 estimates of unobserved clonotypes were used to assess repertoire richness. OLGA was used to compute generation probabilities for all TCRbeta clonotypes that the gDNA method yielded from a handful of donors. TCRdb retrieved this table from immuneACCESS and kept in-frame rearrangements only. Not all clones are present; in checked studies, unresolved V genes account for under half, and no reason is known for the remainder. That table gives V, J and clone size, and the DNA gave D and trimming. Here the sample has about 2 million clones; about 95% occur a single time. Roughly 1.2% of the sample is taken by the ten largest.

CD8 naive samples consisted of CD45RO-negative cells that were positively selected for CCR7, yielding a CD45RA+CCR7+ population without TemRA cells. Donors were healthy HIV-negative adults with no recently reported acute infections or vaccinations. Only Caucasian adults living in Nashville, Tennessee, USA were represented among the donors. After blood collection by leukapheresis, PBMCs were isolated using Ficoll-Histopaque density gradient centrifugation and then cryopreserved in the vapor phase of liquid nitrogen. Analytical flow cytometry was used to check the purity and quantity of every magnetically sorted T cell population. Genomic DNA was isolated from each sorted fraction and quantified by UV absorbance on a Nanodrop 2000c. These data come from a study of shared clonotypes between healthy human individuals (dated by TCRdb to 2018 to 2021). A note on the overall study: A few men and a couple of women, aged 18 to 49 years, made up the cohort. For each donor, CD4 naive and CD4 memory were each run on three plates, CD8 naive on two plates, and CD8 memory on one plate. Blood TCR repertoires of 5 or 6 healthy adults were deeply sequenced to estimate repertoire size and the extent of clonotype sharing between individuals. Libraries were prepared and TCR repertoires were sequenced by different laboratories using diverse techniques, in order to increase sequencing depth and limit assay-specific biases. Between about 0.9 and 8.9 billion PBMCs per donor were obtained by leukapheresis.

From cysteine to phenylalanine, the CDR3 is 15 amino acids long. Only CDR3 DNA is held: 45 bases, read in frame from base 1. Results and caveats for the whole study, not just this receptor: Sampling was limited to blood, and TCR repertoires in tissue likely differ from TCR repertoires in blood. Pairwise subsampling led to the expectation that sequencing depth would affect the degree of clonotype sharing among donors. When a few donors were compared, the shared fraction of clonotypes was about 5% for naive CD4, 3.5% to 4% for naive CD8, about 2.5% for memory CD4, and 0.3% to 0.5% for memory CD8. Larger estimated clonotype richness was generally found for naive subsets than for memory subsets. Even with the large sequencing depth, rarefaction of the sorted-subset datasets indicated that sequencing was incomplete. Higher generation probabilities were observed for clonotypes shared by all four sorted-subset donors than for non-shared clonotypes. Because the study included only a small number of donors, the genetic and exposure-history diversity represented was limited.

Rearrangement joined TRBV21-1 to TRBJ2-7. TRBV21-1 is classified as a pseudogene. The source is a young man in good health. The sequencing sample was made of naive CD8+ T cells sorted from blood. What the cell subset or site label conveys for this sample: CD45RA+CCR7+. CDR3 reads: CASSKTWDVDYEQYF. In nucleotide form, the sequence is TGTGCCAGCAGCAAAACATGGGACGTAGACTACGAGCAGTACTTC.